This is a list of T cell receptor beta chains from one sample in a study of OX40 agonist ivuxolimab in advanced cancers. Repertoires were generated with immunoSEQ multiplex PCR, while TCRdb's copy carries only in-frame clones and drops some. The data show 70,000 to 100,000 clones, 80% to 90% seen once. The sequencing here drew on CD4+ or CD8+ T cells sorted from blood, taken in a trial of the OX40 agonist ivuxolimab. Every receptor here comes from an adult with an advanced solid tumor such as melanoma, head and neck, liver or kidney cancer. Each CDR3 is given with its conserved first and last residue. A D gene is named only where the DNA matches it firmly. Some rows mark clone size as missing; the rest say once, few, many or name a class of expanded clone.

d_gene: TRBD2; v_gene: TRBV28; j_gene: TRBJ2-7; abundance: once; CDR3aa: CASSLPGIAGPYEQYF; CDR3nt: TGTGCCAGCAGTTTACCCGGGATAGCGGGGCCATACGAGCAGTACTTC
d_gene: .; v_gene: TRBV30; j_gene: TRBJ1-5; abundance: few; CDR3aa: CAWSVQGSQPQHF; CDR3nt: TGTGCCTGGAGTGTACAGGGCTCACAGCCCCAGCATTTT
d_gene: .; v_gene: TRBV18; j_gene: TRBJ1-1; abundance: .; CDR3aa: CASSPRGAITEAFF; CDR3nt: TGTGCCAGCTCACCACGGGGGGCGATTACTGAAGCTTTCTTT
d_gene: .; v_gene: TRBV7-9; j_gene: TRBJ1-2; abundance: .; CDR3aa: CASSTKGAKTNNYGYTF; CDR3nt: TGTGCCAGCAGCACCAAGGGTGCGAAAACAAATAACTATGGCTACACCTTC
d_gene: .; v_gene: TRBV21-1; j_gene: TRBJ2-7; abundance: .; CDR3aa: CASSKASGIHEQYF; CDR3nt: TGTGCCAGCAGCAAAGCGTCAGGAATCCACGAGCAGTACTTC
d_gene: TRBD2; v_gene: TRBV11-3; j_gene: TRBJ2-1; abundance: .; CDR3aa: CASSDIAGGYNEQFF; CDR3nt: TGTGCCAGCAGCGATATAGCGGGAGGCTACAATGAGCAGTTCTTC
d_gene: .; v_gene: TRBV7-9; j_gene: TRBJ2-5; abundance: .; CDR3aa: CASSRQLETQYF; CDR3nt: TGTGCCAGCAGCCGCCAGCTGGAGACCCAGTACTTC
d_gene: .; v_gene: TRBV7-8; j_gene: TRBJ1-6; abundance: .; CDR3aa: CASSWGTALDSPLHF; CDR3nt: TGTGCCAGCAGTTGGGGGACGGCCTTAGATTCACCCCTCCACTTT
d_gene: TRBD2; v_gene: TRBV6-1; j_gene: TRBJ2-3; abundance: once; CDR3aa: CASKLAMGTDTQYF; CDR3nt: TGTGCCAGCAAACTAGCGATGGGCACAGATACGCAGTATTTT
d_gene: TRBD1; v_gene: TRBV5-4; j_gene: TRBJ1-1; abundance: .; CDR3aa: CASSIGGGTEAFF; CDR3nt: TGTGCCAGCAGCATAGGGGGCGGCACTGAAGCTTTCTTT
d_gene: .; v_gene: TRBV5-1; j_gene: TRBJ2-2; abundance: .; CDR3aa: CASSLVSPGELFF; CDR3nt: TGCGCCAGCAGCTTGGTCAGTCCCGGGGAGCTGTTTTTT
d_gene: .; v_gene: TRBV30; j_gene: TRBJ1-3; abundance: .; CDR3aa: CAWHRDGHTIYF; CDR3nt: TGTGCCTGGCACAGGGACGGTCACACCATATATTTT
d_gene: TRBD2; v_gene: TRBV6-4; j_gene: TRBJ2-3; abundance: .; CDR3aa: CASSPGGGSTDTQYF; CDR3nt: TGTGCCAGCAGCCCGGGCGGCGGGAGTACAGATACGCAGTATTTT
d_gene: .; v_gene: TRBV29-1; j_gene: TRBJ1-2; abundance: .; CDR3aa: CSVEDNGGGYTF; CDR3nt: TGCAGCGTTGAAGATAACGGAGGAGGCTACACCTTC
d_gene: .; v_gene: TRBV19; j_gene: TRBJ1-5; abundance: .; CDR3aa: CASSLQDQPQHF; CDR3nt: TGTGCCAGTAGTTTACAGGATCAGCCCCAGCATTTT
d_gene: .; v_gene: TRBV5-1; j_gene: TRBJ2-7; abundance: few; CDR3aa: CASRGGYEQYF; CDR3nt: TGCGCCAGCAGGGGAGGCTACGAGCAGTACTTC
d_gene: .; v_gene: TRBV7-2; j_gene: TRBJ2-7; abundance: .; CDR3aa: CASSLGLARAYEQYF; CDR3nt: TGTGCCAGCAGCTTGGGGTTAGCCCGTGCCTACGAGCAGTACTTC
d_gene: TRBD2; v_gene: TRBV2; j_gene: TRBJ2-7; abundance: few; CDR3aa: CASSEREGPYEQYF; CDR3nt: TGTGCCAGCAGTGAGCGGGAGGGCCCCTACGAGCAGTACTTC
d_gene: TRBD1; v_gene: TRBV5-4; j_gene: TRBJ2-2; abundance: once; CDR3aa: CASSLGRGRETGELFF; CDR3nt: TGTGCCAGCAGCTTAGGCAGGGGGCGGGAAACCGGGGAGCTGTTTTTT
d_gene: .; v_gene: TRBV12-5; j_gene: TRBJ2-2; abundance: .; CDR3aa: CASGTWELGLSGELFF; CDR3nt: TGTGCTAGTGGCACATGGGAGCTGGGTTTATCCGGGGAGCTGTTTTTT
d_gene: TRBD2; v_gene: TRBV7-9; j_gene: TRBJ2-2; abundance: .; CDR3aa: CASSSHLSGDRGELFF; CDR3nt: TGTGCCAGCAGCTCCCATCTCAGCGGGGATCGCGGGGAGCTGTTTTTT
d_gene: .; v_gene: TRBV18; j_gene: TRBJ1-5; abundance: few; CDR3aa: CASSPNRANQPQHF; CDR3nt: TGTGCCAGCTCACCTAATCGGGCTAATCAGCCCCAGCATTTT
d_gene: TRBD1; v_gene: TRBV19; j_gene: TRBJ2-3; abundance: .; CDR3aa: CASSNRQGKVDTQYF; CDR3nt: TGTGCCAGTAGTAACAGACAGGGGAAGGTGGATACGCAGTATTTT
d_gene: .; v_gene: TRBV5-1; j_gene: TRBJ2-3; abundance: .; CDR3aa: CASSLGWIRTDTQYF; CDR3nt: TGCGCCAGCAGCTTGGGATGGATTAGGACAGATACGCAGTATTTT
d_gene: TRBD1; v_gene: TRBV11-1; j_gene: TRBJ1-2; abundance: once; CDR3aa: CASTEYRDSHGYTF; CDR3nt: TGTGCCAGCACCGAATACCGGGACAGTCATGGCTACACCTTC
d_gene: .; v_gene: TRBV28; j_gene: TRBJ2-4; abundance: .; CDR3aa: CASSFPSGGNVKNIQYF; CDR3nt: TGTGCCAGCAGTTTCCCCTCTGGAGGAAATGTGAAAAACATTCAGTACTTC
d_gene: .; v_gene: TRBV5-1; j_gene: TRBJ2-7; abundance: once; CDR3aa: CASSPYDTSYEQYF; CDR3nt: TGCGCCAGCAGCCCCTACGACACTTCCTACGAGCAGTACTTC
d_gene: .; v_gene: TRBV5-6; j_gene: TRBJ1-1; abundance: .; CDR3aa: CASSLAGQLPNTEAFF; CDR3nt: TGTGCCAGCAGCTTGGCCGGACAACTTCCGAACACTGAAGCTTTCTTT
d_gene: TRBD1; v_gene: TRBV19; j_gene: TRBJ2-7; abundance: .; CDR3aa: CASSIGTGGYEQYF; CDR3nt: TGTGCCAGTAGTATTGGTACAGGGGGCTACGAGCAGTACTTC